The rows below give T cell receptor beta chains drawn from one sample of a study of Graves' ophthalmopathy and Graves' hyperthyroidism. TCRdb passed the multiplex PCR reads through MiXCR, listing each CDR3 protein once. The profile shows 900,000 to 1,200,000 distinct CDR3 sequences, roughly 35% of them singletons. Sample: peripheral blood or thyroid tissue (not recorded which). These receptors came from an adult man with Graves' hyperthyroidism. Both conserved end residues are part of each CDR3. The D gene is left open where the match is weak. Size tells how often a clone was seen (once, few, many) or the class of an expanded clone, and some rows leave it out.

-	TRBV6-1	TRBJ1-5	many	TGTGCCAGCAGTGAACAGAAGGGGCTCAATCAGCCCCAGCATTTT	CASSEQKGLNQPQHF
TRBD1	TRBV10-3	TRBJ2-5	many	TGTGCCATCAGTCAGGCTGGGACAGACCCCCAAGAGACCCAGTACTTC	CAISQAGTDPQETQYF
TRBD1	TRBV7-2	TRBJ2-7	-	TGTGCCAGCAGCTTAGAACAGGGACAGAGGCCCAACTACGAGCAGTACTTC	CASSLEQGQRPNYEQYF
TRBD1	TRBV9	TRBJ1-5	many	TGTGCCAGCAGCGTAGGGACAGGGAGGCAGCCCCAGCATTTT	CASSVGTGRQPQHF
-	TRBV25-1	TRBJ2-5	-	TGTGCCAGCTCACCAAGACTGGGAGAAGAGACCCAGTACTTC	CASSPRLGEETQYF
-	TRBV7-9	TRBJ1-2	-	TGTGCCAGCAGCTTAGGCAGGGAACGCTACACCTTC	CASSLGRERYTF
-	TRBV29-1	TRBJ2-7	-	TGCAGCGTTGGGCATGCCTACGAGCAGTACTTC	CSVGHAYEQYF
-	TRBV20-1	TRBJ1-1	once	TGCAGTGCTAGAGAACCAGGGGTCCTAAACACTGAAGCTTTCTTT	CSAREPGVLNTEAFF
-	TRBV14	TRBJ2-5	many	TGTGCCAGCAGCCAGCTGTCGTACCAAGAGACCCAGTACTTC	CASSQLSYQETQYF
-	TRBV7-8	TRBJ1-1	-	TGCGCCAGCAGCCTAGTTACGAACCTGAACACTGAAGCTTTCTTT	CASSLVTNLNTEAFF
-	TRBV7-9	TRBJ1-2	many	TGTGCCAGCAGCCCATCCGGGCCTGGCTATGGCTACACCTTC	CASSPSGPGYGYTF
TRBD1	TRBV10-3	TRBJ1-6	-	TGTGCCATCAGTGACAGGGGGCGAAATTCACCCCTCCACTTT	CAISDRGRNSPLHF
-	TRBV28	TRBJ1-1	-	TGTGCCAGCAGTTTATTATACATGAACACTGAAGCTTTCTTT	CASSLLYMNTEAFF
-	TRBV2	TRBJ1-4	-	TGTGCCAGCAGTCCGGGATTCGAAAAACTGTTTTTT	CASSPGFEKLFF
-	TRBV6-6	TRBJ1-1	-	TGTGCCAGCGGTCGCATTAACACTGAAGCTTTCTTT	CASGRINTEAFF
TRBD1	TRBV7-9	TRBJ2-5	many	TGTGCCAGCAGCTTAGGGGACAGGGTTCGGTCAGAGACCCAGTACTTC	CASSLGDRVRSETQYF
TRBD1	TRBV14	TRBJ2-7	many	TGTGCCAACCTAGACGGGACAGGGGGATACTACGAGCAGTACTTC	CANLDGTGGYYEQYF
TRBD1	TRBV7-2	TRBJ2-7	-	TGTGCCAGCAGCCTAAGACAGGGGGGGAGAGGGTACGAGCAGTACTTC	CASSLRQGGRGYEQYF
TRBD1	TRBV10-3	TRBJ1-2	-	TGTGCCATCAGTGATCCTACAGGGGTGGATGGCTACACCTTC	CAISDPTGVDGYTF
-	TRBV27	TRBJ1-6	-	TGTGCCAGCAGTTCCTCAGGGGAGCATTCACCCCTCCACTTT	CASSSSGEHSPLHF
-	TRBV7-9	TRBJ2-2	-	TGCGCCAGCAGCCCGAGGAGGGAGGCCGGGGAGCTGTTTTTT	CASSPRREAGELFF
-	TRBV27	TRBJ1-5	-	TGTGCCAGCAGTCCCCTCGGACGGAGCAATCAGCCCCAGCATTTT	CASSPLGRSNQPQHF
-	TRBV10-2	TRBJ1-6	many	TGCGCCAGCAGTGACTCTGGAAATCTTGGCTCACCCCTCCACTTT	CASSDSGNLGSPLHF
-	TRBV29-1	TRBJ2-5	-	TGCAGCGTTGCCCCGACAGTAGATCAGCCCCAGTACTTC	CSVAPTVDQPQYF
TRBD1	TRBV19	TRBJ2-6	few	TGTGCCAGTAGCCGTGGACAGGGCAACGTCCTGACTTTC	CASSRGQGNVLTF
TRBD1	TRBV7-8	TRBJ1-4	many	TGTGCCAGCAGCCCCTCGACAGGGGTCGGGTCGGGGCCTCCGATTTGG	CASSPSTGVGSGPPIW
-	TRBV2	TRBJ2-5	many	TGTGCCAGCAGTGAAAATAGGGCCGTGGAGACCCAGTACTTC	CASSENRAVETQYF
TRBD2	TRBV5-5	TRBJ2-7	many	TGTGCCAGCTTTAGCGGGAGTAACTACGAGCAGTACTTC	CASFSGSNYEQYF
-	TRBV19	TRBJ1-2	-	TGTGCCAGTAGATATCAGGGAACTAACTATGGCTACACCTTC	CASRYQGTNYGYTF
-	TRBV10-3	TRBJ1-2	many	TGTGCCATCAGTGAGTCGTTCGAGGAGGTCGTCTATGGCTACACCTTC	CAISESFEEVVYGYTF
TRBD1	TRBV7-8	TRBJ1-1	-	TGTGCCAGCAGGTCTGGGACAGGGCGCGGGGGCACTGAAGCTTTCTTT	CASRSGTGRGGTEAFF
-	TRBV7-9	TRBJ1-1	many	TGTGCCAGCAGCTTGGGGACATCTGAAGCTTTCTTT	CASSLGTSEAFF
-	TRBV5-1	TRBJ1-6	-	TGCGCCAGCAGACAGGACAGCTCATCACCCCTCCACTTT	CASRQDSSSPLHF
-	TRBV7-2	TRBJ1-2	-	TGTGCCAGCAGCTTGGGCGGCTCCACCTTC	CASSLGGSTF
-	TRBV20-1	TRBJ1-5	-	TGCAGTGCCCCGGCCCAGCATTTT	CSAPAQHF
TRBD1	TRBV12-3/TRBV12-4	TRBJ1-2	-	TGTGCCAGCAGCTTACAGGGGTTGGGCACAGGGAGCTATGGCTACACCTTC	CASSLQGLGTGSYGYTF
-	TRBV10-1	TRBJ2-7	many	TGCGCCAGCAGTCTGACAGAATGGAACGAGCAGTACTTC	CASSLTEWNEQYF
-	TRBV5-4	TRBJ2-7	few	TGTGCGATAGAGACGACCTACGAGCAGTACTTC	CAIETTYEQYF
-	TRBV5-1	TRBJ2-2	-	-	CASSFDRVGKPGSCFF
TRBD2	TRBV20-1	TRBJ2-5	many	TGCAGTGCTAGAGCCCCAGCGGGGGGGGAAGAGACCCAGTACTTC	CSARAPAGGEETQYF
TRBD1	TRBV7-8	TRBJ1-1	-	TGTGCCAGCAGTTACCCCTCCGGGACAGGGGGGAACACTGAAGCTTTCTTT	CASSYPSGTGGNTEAFF
TRBD2	TRBV10-3	TRBJ2-2	-	TGTGCCAGCAGTGACTCAGCTAGCGGGACCCGGGAGCTGTTTTTT	CASSDSASGTRELFF
TRBD1	TRBV20-1	TRBJ1-5	many	TGCAGTGCTAGGGCCGGGACAGCTAATCGGCCCCAGCATTTT	CSARAGTANRPQHF
-	TRBV29-1	TRBJ2-6	-	TGCAGCGGAGGGCGTGGGTATCGGTCTTTC	CSGGRGYRSF
-	TRBV2	TRBJ2-7	-	TGTGCCAGCATTGGGGGGACAGCGAAGACCTACGAGCAGTACTTC	CASIGGTAKTYEQYF
TRBD2	TRBV20-1	TRBJ2-5	many	TGCAGTGCTAGAGGGGGACTAGGCCAAGAGACCCAGTACTTC	CSARGGLGQETQYF
-	TRBV4-3	TRBJ1-6	many	TGCGCCAGCAGCCAAGATCCGCCAGGGTTAGGCTCACCCCTCCACTTT	CASSQDPPGLGSPLHF
-	TRBV7-9	TRBJ1-2	many	TGTGCCAGCAGCACTGACAGCCGTAACTATGGCTACACCTTC	CASSTDSRNYGYTF
-	TRBV6-1	TRBJ1-1	-	TGTGCCAGCAGTTTACTCCCGCGGGGGGGAACTGAAGCTTTCTTT	CASSLLPRGGTEAFF
-	TRBV27	TRBJ1-4	few	TGTGCCAGCAGTTTAAGCGGTGTTAATCTTAAACTGTTTTTT	CASSLSGVNLKLFF
-	TRBV5-1	TRBJ2-7	-	TGCGCCAGCAGCACAAGTGGGCCAGGGGTTTTTGGGGAGCAGTACTTC	CASSTSGPGVFGEQYF
TRBD2	TRBV10-3	TRBJ2-5	few	TGTGCCATCAGTAGAACCGAGCTCCGGGGGGACCAGACCCAGTACTTC	CAISRTELRGDQTQYF
TRBD1	TRBV15	TRBJ1-5	many	TGTGCCACCAGTACAGGGGAAGGTCAGCCCCAGCATTTT	CATSTGEGQPQHF
-	TRBV10-3	TRBJ1-2	many	TGTGCCTCCAAAGACGGAGCCGGTACTCGAGAGTCTAACTATGGCTACACCTTC	CASKDGAGTRESNYGYTF
-	TRBV7-2	TRBJ1-4	-	TGTGCCAGCAGCTCCGCGGGGGCTGAAAAACTGTTTTTT	CASSSAGAEKLFF
-	TRBV4-3	TRBJ1-5	-	TGCGCCAGCAGCCAAGATTTTCGGACGGAGAGAAACAATCAGCCCCAGCATTTT	CASSQDFRTERNNQPQHF
-	TRBV7-2	TRBJ1-2	-	TGTGCCAGCAGTCCCACACGACGGCATTGGACCTTC	CASSPTRRHWTF
TRBD1	TRBV7-6	TRBJ1-1	-	TGTGCCAGCAGCACCGGGACAGGGATGAACACTGAAGCCTTCTTT	CASSTGTGMNTEAFF